The rows below give T cell receptor beta chains drawn from one sample of a study of blood T cell repertoires in COVID-19. The repertoire was sequenced with immunoSEQ multiplex PCR; TCRdb's copy has only in-frame clones and lacks some. The sample has 15,000 to 25,000 clones; approximately 93% are singletons. The sample comprised peripheral blood. The receptors were gathered from a woman in her forties or fifties with active COVID-19. Each CDR3 is given with its conserved first and last residue. D genes are given only for firm matches. For some rows the clone size is stated as once, few or many, or as a class when expanded; others skip it.

TRBV2	NA	NA	TRBJ2-3	TGTGCCAGCACTCCAGGCTCTAGCACAGATACGCAGTATTTT	CASTPGSSTDTQYF
TRBV19	NA	TRBD1	TRBJ2-7	TGTGCCAGTAGTATGACCGGGACAGGGGGCGAGCAGTACTTC	CASSMTGTGGEQYF
TRBV12-3/TRBV12-4	few	NA	TRBJ2-7	TGTGCCAGCAGCCAGGGCTACGAGCAGTACTTC	CASSQGYEQYF
TRBV3-1/TRBV3-2	NA	TRBD2	TRBJ2-2	TGTGCCAGCAGCCCCAGCGGGAGCGGCACCGGGGAGCTGTTTTTT	CASSPSGSGTGELFF
TRBV5-1	NA	TRBD2	TRBJ2-1	TGCGCCAGCAGCCTGACTAGCGGGAGCTCCTACAATGAGCAGTTCTTC	CASSLTSGSSYNEQFF
TRBV6-4	NA	TRBD1	TRBJ2-1	TGTGCCAGCAGTGACTCGGGGACAGGAGGGTACAATGAGCAGTTCTTC	CASSDSGTGGYNEQFF
TRBV9	NA	TRBD2	TRBJ2-1	TGTGCCAGCAGCGTAGAGGGCGGGAGCTTAAGGAATGAGCAGTTCTTC	CASSVEGGSLRNEQFF
TRBV5-1	NA	TRBD1	TRBJ1-3	TGCGCCAGCAGCTTGGGGACAGGGGGTGGAAACACCATATATTTT	CASSLGTGGGNTIYF
TRBV3-1/TRBV3-2	NA	TRBD2	TRBJ2-2	TGTGCCAGCCCGTCAGCCAGCGGGAGTCGGGACACCGGGGAGCTGTTTTTT	CASPSASGSRDTGELFF
TRBV5-1	NA	NA	TRBJ1-2	TGCGCCAGCAGCTTAGATTCAGGGGATATTGGCTACACCTTC	CASSLDSGDIGYTF
TRBV7-9	NA	NA	TRBJ2-7	TGTGCCAGCAGCTTAGACCAACACTCCTACGAGCAGTACTTC	CASSLDQHSYEQYF
TRBV5-4	once	NA	TRBJ2-7	TGTGCCAGCAGCCTGGGTGGGCCCTACGAGCAGTACTTC	CASSLGGPYEQYF
TRBV28	NA	TRBD2	TRBJ2-1	TGTGCCAGCAGTTTTTTAGCGGGCCAAAATGAGCAGTTCTTC	CASSFLAGQNEQFF
TRBV7-7	NA	NA	TRBJ2-3	TGTGCTAGCAGCTTAGGGAGCGGGAGCACAGATACGCAGTATTTT	CASSLGSGSTDTQYF
TRBV2	NA	NA	TRBJ2-1	TGTGCCACTACGACAGGCAGTGAGCAGTTCTTC	CATTTGSEQFF
TRBV9	NA	TRBD1	TRBJ1-2	TGTGCCAGCAGCGGTACCAGAGGACAGGGCGCCTACACCTTC	CASSGTRGQGAYTF
TRBV7-9	few	NA	TRBJ1-4	TGTGCCAGCAGACGGCCCAGGGGCGAAAAACTGTTTTTT	CASRRPRGEKLFF
TRBV19	NA	NA	TRBJ2-7	TGTGCCAGTAAGTCCGGGACAAGTTACGAGCAGTACTTC	CASKSGTSYEQYF
TRBV25-1	NA	NA	TRBJ1-5	TGTGCCAGCAGTGAGGACAACGGTCAGCCCCAGCATTTT	CASSEDNGQPQHF
TRBV29-1	NA	NA	TRBJ1-2	TGCAGCGTTGATCCTCCGACAGCGAGAGGTGGCTACACCTTC	CSVDPPTARGGYTF
TRBV5-1	once	NA	TRBJ1-2	TGCGCCAGCAGCTTTAGTATGACAGCCATCTATGGCTACACCTTC	CASSFSMTAIYGYTF
TRBV7-3	NA	NA	TRBJ2-2	TGTGCCAGCAGCCCCCAAACACAATACACCGGGGAGCTGTTTTTT	CASSPQTQYTGELFF
TRBV29-1	NA	NA	TRBJ2-1	TGCAGCGTTGAGGGTCAGGGGGGAAATGAGCAGTTCTTC	CSVEGQGGNEQFF
TRBV7-3	NA	TRBD1	TRBJ1-2	TGTGCCAGCAGCCCGACAGGGGGCGCCCATGGCTACACCTTC	CASSPTGGAHGYTF
TRBV4-1	NA	TRBD2	TRBJ2-7	TGCGCCAGCAGCCAGGAACTAGCGGGAGGTTGGTACGAGCAGTACTTC	CASSQELAGGWYEQYF
TRBV19	NA	NA	TRBJ2-3	TGTGCCAGTACCTATGGGCCACCCCCGAGCACAGATACGCAGTATTTT	CASTYGPPPSTDTQYF
TRBV28	NA	TRBD1	TRBJ1-5	TGTGCCAGCACCAACCCTCGACAGGGCGGAAATCAGCCCCAGCATTTT	CASTNPRQGGNQPQHF
TRBV5-1	NA	NA	TRBJ2-5	TGCGCCAGCAGAACAGGCGGAAGCTATGTTGGAGAGACCCAGTACTTC	CASRTGGSYVGETQYF
TRBV9	once	TRBD2	TRBJ2-3	TGTGCCAGCAGCTCAAGCGGGAGCGGGACGGATACGCAGTATTTT	CASSSSGSGTDTQYF
TRBV4-2	once	TRBD2	TRBJ2-3	TGTGCCAGCAGCCAAGATCCCCTAGCGGGAGAGGTCAGAGATACGCAGTATTTT	CASSQDPLAGEVRDTQYF
TRBV5-4	NA	TRBD2	TRBJ2-3	TGTGCCAGCAGCTTAGAAGCGGGAAGTACAGATACGCAGTATTTT	CASSLEAGSTDTQYF
TRBV28	once	NA	TRBJ2-7	TGTGCCAGCAGTTACCAGGACTTTGCTGGGCCCTACGAGCAGTACTTC	CASSYQDFAGPYEQYF
TRBV25-1	NA	NA	TRBJ2-7	TGTGCCAGCAGTGAATATGCGGGACCCTCCTACGAGCAGTACTTC	CASSEYAGPSYEQYF
TRBV5-1	NA	NA	TRBJ1-1	TGCGCCAGCAGCGAAGACAGAAACACTGAAGCTTTCTTT	CASSEDRNTEAFF
TRBV4-1	NA	TRBD2	TRBJ2-2	TGCGCCAGCAGCCAAAAAGGACTAGCCCACACCGGGGAGCTGTTTTTT	CASSQKGLAHTGELFF
TRBV10-2	NA	NA	TRBJ2-2	TGCGCCAGCAGTGAGGTGACACCCGGGGAGCTGTTTTTT	CASSEVTPGELFF
TRBV5-6	NA	NA	TRBJ2-2	TGTGCCAGCAGCTGGGTCGCGGGGTCCGGGGAGCTGTTTTTT	CASSWVAGSGELFF
TRBV18	NA	NA	TRBJ1-1	TGTGCCAGCCAGGACAGTTTGAACACTGAAGCTTTCTTT	CASQDSLNTEAFF
TRBV4-1	few	NA	TRBJ1-5	TGCGCCAGCAGCCAAACAGAGACTAGCAATCAGCCCCAGCATTTT	CASSQTETSNQPQHF
TRBV3-1/TRBV3-2	NA	TRBD2	TRBJ2-7	TGTGCCAGCAGCCAAGATGGACTAGCGGGAGGGTTCGAGCAGTACTTC	CASSQDGLAGGFEQYF
TRBV4-1	NA	NA	TRBJ2-3	TGCGCCAGCAGCCAAGATACCGGGACTTTCCTCACAGATACGCAGTATTTT	CASSQDTGTFLTDTQYF
TRBV5-1	NA	NA	TRBJ2-1	TGCGCCAGCAGCTTCTTTGGATTTCCTGGGGGGAATGAGCAGTTCTTC	CASSFFGFPGGNEQFF
TRBV5-6	NA	NA	TRBJ2-7	TGTGCCAGCAGCCATTTCCAGGGTCTCTCCTACGAGCAGTACTTC	CASSHFQGLSYEQYF
TRBV18	once	TRBD2	TRBJ2-6	TGTGCCAGCTCACCAAGCTGGGGACTAGGGGAGCCTGGGGCCAACGTCCTGACTTTC	CASSPSWGLGEPGANVLTF
TRBV28	NA	NA	TRBJ2-7	TGTGCCAGCAGTGGACTTTCGCGGGAATCGGGCGAGCAGTACTTC	CASSGLSRESGEQYF
TRBV28	few	NA	TRBJ2-7	TGTGCCAGCACCACGGGTAGCGACCCCTACGAGCAGTACTTC	CASTTGSDPYEQYF
TRBV9	NA	NA	TRBJ1-1	TGTGCCAGCAGCGACAGGGTGGAAGGGACTGAAGCTTTCTTT	CASSDRVEGTEAFF
TRBV5-1	NA	TRBD1	TRBJ1-4	TGCGCCAGCAGCCCAGGGGGGTCAAATGAAAAACTGTTTTTT	CASSPGGSNEKLFF
TRBV7-9	NA	TRBD2	TRBJ2-5	TGTGCCAGCAGCCCGTCGCGGGGGGAGACCCAGTACTTC	CASSPSRGETQYF
TRBV19	NA	TRBD1	TRBJ2-7	TGTGCCAGTAGTGTGGGTCAGGGGGCCTCCTACGAGCAGTACTTC	CASSVGQGASYEQYF
TRBV28	few	NA	TRBJ2-2	TGTGCCAGCAGTTTATGGGTTGGGGGGAGCCCCGGGGAGCTGTTTTTT	CASSLWVGGSPGELFF